This T cell receptor (beta chain) originates from a study of spatial heterogeneity in lung cancer. Study overall: Detection of beta-chain sequences consistently exceeded that of alpha-chain sequences.

This clonotype was found many times. Using its own MiXCR run on the 5' RACE reads, TCRdb lists one record per CDR3 protein. The sample records more than 35,000 distinct CDR3 sequences, less than 6.5% being singletons. Trimming took 4 bases from V and 4 from J, leaving 14 bases between them. CDR3 length: 15 amino acids. CDR1 is MNHEY, CDR2 SVGEGT, per germline. Time point reported: sample taken at primary tumor resection. The study sequenced unsorted whole RNA from tumor, nontumor lung or frozen PBMC. The chain has TRBV6-2 or TRBV6-3 and TRBJ1-5, with D possibly matching TRBD1 (6 bases). The clonotype originates from a female donor with early-stage non-small cell lung cancer. The material sequenced was PBMCs, taken at surgery. The CDR3 DNA reads TGTGCCAGCAGTTCAACGAACAGGGTGAATCAGCCCCAGCATTTT. Residues: CASSSTNRVNQPQHF.